The 25 T cell receptor beta chains in this list originate from one sample, sequenced in a study of cytomegalovirus exposure and HLA in healthy donors. Both 60 Vbeta primers and 13 Jbeta primers went into the PCR. Assay used: immunoSEQ multiplex PCR; TCRdb lists only in-frame clones, some missing. Of about 130,000 clones in the sample, about 70% are singletons; the top ten hold approximately 7%. The sequenced material came from PBMCs. These receptors were taken from a male donor in good health and CMV-seronegative.

This rearrangement joins TRBV7-6 to TRBJ2-3, with 14 bases fitting TRBD2. CDR1 and CDR2 from the germline V gene are SGHVS and FNYEAQ. Germline trimming cut 6 bases from V and 0 bases from J; bases unmatched to any gene: 8. CDR3 length: 18 amino acids. CDR3 loop: CASSQTSGGARSTDTQYF. DNA for the CDR3: TGTGCCAGCAGTCAGACTAGCGGGGGGGCCAGGAGCACAGATACGCAGTATTTT.

This sequence joins TRBV6-6 and TRBJ2-7; 9 bases align to TRBD1. Unmatched junction bases numbered 10, after V lost 6 bases and J lost 4 bases. This CDR3 region has 15 residues. Germline values: CDR1 MNHNY, CDR2 SVGAGI (reference sequence). The CDR3 coding sequence is TGTGCCAGCAGGTTTCCGGGACAGGGAGGTTACGAGCAGTACTTC. It yields the protein CASRFPGQGGYEQYF.

The gene calls are TRBV7-2 and TRBJ1-1; 10 bases line up with TRBD1. CDR1 and CDR2 from the germline V gene are SGHTA and FQGNSA. With V trimmed by 5 bases and J by 4 bases, 1 base remained unmatched. The CDR3 extends over 13 amino acids. The CDR3 DNA reads as TGTGCCAGCAGCCGACAGGGGGCCACTGAAGCTTTCTTT. It specifies CASSRQGATEAFF.

The V and J genes are TRBV7-2 and TRBJ2-7; the D gene is possibly TRBD1 (5 bases). Trimming pared 4 bases from V and 3 bases from J, leaving 10 bases between. The length of the CDR3 is 13 residues. Germline CDR1 and CDR2: SGHTA and FQGNSA. DNA of the CDR3: TGTGCCAGCAGCTCCAGGGAACTCTACGAGCAGTACTTC. It encodes CASSSRELYEQYF. Variable domain in full (rest from reference TRBV7-2 and TRBJ2-7): GAGVSQSPSNKVTEKGKDVELRCDPISGHTALYWYRQSLGQGLEFLIYFQGNSAPDKSGLPSDRFSAERTGGSVSTLTIQRTQQEDSAVYLCASSSRELYEQYFGPGTRLTVT.

This clone was seen a handful of times. CDR3 amino acids: CSVGQAGGTVNEQFF. The CDR3 DNA follows: TGCAGCGTTGGACAGGCGGGGGGTACGGTTAATGAGCAGTTCTTC. V and J are TRBV29-1 and TRBJ2-1, with 8 bases fitting TRBD2. The CDR3 runs to 15 residues. The germline V gene has CDR1 SQVTM and CDR2 ANQGSEA. Trimming at V came to 4 bases and at J to 7 bases, leaving 12 bases not matched to a gene.

This clone was found once. The chain couples TRBV28 to TRBJ2-7; TRBD2 agrees at 7 bases. V lost 2 bases and J lost 4; bases outside the gene matches: 11. The CDR3 runs to 16 residues. Germline V lookup: CDR1 MDHEN, CDR2 SYDVKM. The CDR3 reads CASSLGAAGNTYEQYF. In DNA form, the CDR3 reads TGTGCCAGCAGTTTAGGCGCAGCGGGAAATACTTACGAGCAGTACTTC.

The rearrangement uses TRBV11-2 and TRBJ2-3; TRBD1 matches 11 bases. Germline V gene sequence: CDR1 SGHAT, CDR2 FQNNGV. This CDR3 comprises 15 residues. After removal of 5 bases from V and 2 bases from J, the junction contained 3 bases not matched to a gene. CDR3 sequence: CASSRGQGDTDTQYF. The CDR3 DNA sequence: TGTGCCAGCAGCAGGGGACAGGGGGACACAGATACGCAGTATTTT.

This chain joins TRBV6-5 and TRBJ1-1; a weak D match, TRBD1 (6 bases). The ends were cut back, 5 bases at V and 4 bases at J, with 8 bases in the middle. The length of the CDR3 is 12 residues. Germline V gene data show CDR1 as MNHEY and CDR2 as SVGAGI. The CDR3 is CASSRGGTEAFF. The DNA for the CDR3 is TGTGCCAGCAGTAGAGGGGGCACTGAAGCTTTCTTT.

This sequence joins TRBV19 and TRBJ1-5; 10 bases are shared with TRBD1. CDR1 and CDR2 (germline): LNHDA, SQIVND (reference sequence). V was pared by 3 bases and J by 4 bases, with 0 bases of the junction left unmatched. The CDR3 spans 14 residues. CDR3 DNA: TGTGCCAGTAGTATGGGACAGGGGAATCAGCCCCAGCATTTT. Residues: CASSMGQGNQPQHF.

The J gene is TRBJ2-1, the V gene TRBV18; D is undetermined. V lost 6 bases to trimming and J lost 2 bases, with 17 bases between them. The CDR3 length is 16 residues. Germline values: CDR1 KGHSH, CDR2 LQKENI. The CDR3 nucleotides read TGTGCCAGCTCGTCCGGAGCGCAGCTAACCTACAATGAGCAGTTCTTC. It specifies CASSSGAQLTYNEQFF.

This clone was recorded a few times. This chain links TRBV29-1 with TRBJ1-6; TRBD1 agrees at 7 bases. The V and J ends lost 6 bases and 0 bases, in that order; junction bases with no gene match: 5. The CDR3 consists of 15 residues. The germline V gene encodes CDR1 SQVTM and CDR2 ANQGSEA. CDR3 DNA: TGCAGCGTCCAGACAGGGACCTCCTATAATTCACCCCTCCACTTT. Amino acid sequence: CSVQTGTSYNSPLHF.

V and J are TRBV6-1 and TRBJ1-2, with 7 bases aligning to TRBD1. CDR3 length: 13 residues. Germline V gene data show CDR1 as MNHNS and CDR2 as SASEGT. The V and J ends lost 6 bases and 4 bases, in that order; junction bases with no gene match: 5. CDR3 in DNA: TGTGCCAGCAGCCCGACAGGGCCCTATGGCTACACCTTC. Its protein is CASSPTGPYGYTF.

The rearrangement uses TRBV5-1 and TRBJ2-3; the match to TRBD2 covers 7 bases. The germline V gene has CDR1 SGHRS and CDR2 YFSETQ. V lost 2 bases to trimming and J lost 1 base; unmatched junction nucleotides: 4. The CDR3 runs to 15 residues. CDR3 DNA sequence: TGCGCCAGCAGCTTTCGGGGGGTCGGCACAGATACGCAGTATTTT. Amino acids: CASSFRGVGTDTQYF.

CDR3 coding DNA: TGTGCCAGCAGGGCGGTGGAGTTTGCCTACAATGAGCAGTTCTTC. Its protein is CASRAVEFAYNEQFF. The chain carries TRBV6-5 and TRBJ2-1, with D hard to call. There are 15 residues in the CDR3. Germline V lookup: CDR1 MNHEY, CDR2 SVGAGI. Trimming shortened V by 6 bases and J by 2 bases, and 14 bases separated the two germline ends.

V gene TRBV5-4 combines with J gene TRBJ1-6; D uncertain. Trimming took off 3 bases at V and 7 bases at J, with 11 bases between the two ends. The germline CDR1 and CDR2 sequences are SGHNT and YYREEE (reference sequence). The CDR3 length is 14 residues. DNA of the CDR3: TGTGCCAGCAGCTCCACTCGAGGGAATTCACCCCTCCACTTT. Translated, it gives CASSSTRGNSPLHF.

This clone was counted between two and nine times. CDR3 amino acids: CASGLGTGGSQETQYF. The CDR3 region has the DNA TGTGCTAGTGGTTTGGGGACAGGGGGGAGTCAAGAGACCCAGTACTTC. This chain joins TRBV12-5 and TRBJ2-5; 10 bases match TRBD1. Germline lookup yields CDR1 LGHNT and CDR2 FRNRAP. The CDR3 spans 16 residues. V was clipped by 1 base and J by 2 bases; unmatched bases: 4.

The V call is TRBV19, the J call TRBJ1-1, with D hard to call. CDR1 is LNHDA and CDR2 is SQIVND in the germline V gene (reference sequence). V was clipped by 7 bases and J by 0 bases, with 9 bases between them. This CDR3 is 13 amino acids long. In DNA form, the CDR3 reads TGTGCCAGTACCCAGGCCTTGAACACTGAAGCTTTCTTT. Its protein product is CASTQALNTEAFF.

This chain uses TRBV28 with TRBJ1-2, with 12 bases lining up with TRBD1. CDR3 length: 13 residues. The V gene's germline CDR1 is MDHEN and CDR2 SYDVKM. J lost 6 bases, V lost 8 bases, and 4 bases had no gene match. As DNA, the CDR3 is TGTGCCAGCCGTGGGACAGGGGGCCATGGCTACACCTTC. This encodes CASRGTGGHGYTF.

The CDR3 coding sequence is TGTGCCAGCAGCCAACCGGGACAGGGTTACGAGCAGTACTTC. Translation: CASSQPGQGYEQYF. This chain connects TRBV14 to TRBJ2-7, with TRBD1 matching over 9 bases. V lost 2 bases and J lost 4; bases outside the gene matches: 3. CDR1 and CDR2 from the germline V gene are SGHDN and FVKESK. The CDR3 runs 14 residues.

The rearrangement links TRBV29-1 to TRBJ2-1; TRBD1 is a possible D gene (6 bases). CDR1 SQVTM and CDR2 ANQGSEA come from the germline V gene. The CDR3 is 13 residues long. The V end lost 7 bases, the J end lost 0 bases, and 10 bases lay between the germline ends. The CDR3 is CSATGSSYNEQFF. As DNA, the CDR3 is TGCAGCGCTACAGGGAGCTCCTACAATGAGCAGTTCTTC.

This clone has more than one count but fewer than ten. The J gene is TRBJ1-1, the V gene TRBV2, with D unresolved. The CDR3 spans 13 residues. V lost 7 bases, J lost 5 bases, and 14 bases lay in between. Germline CDR1 is SNHLY and CDR2 is FYNNEI. The DNA of the CDR3 is TGTGCCAGCATTGACACCCCGGGGACTGAAGCTTTCTTT. Translation: CASIDTPGTEAFF.

CDR3 residues: CASSKLTQANEQFF. The CDR3 DNA is TGTGCCAGTAGTAAATTAACCCAGGCTAATGAGCAGTTCTTC. This chain connects TRBV19 to TRBJ2-1; D gene uncertain. Germline values: CDR1 LNHDA, CDR2 SQIVND (reference sequence). Deletions cut 4 bases from V and 7 bases from J, with 14 bases between. The CDR3 consists of 14 residues.

The V gene is TRBV30, the J gene TRBJ2-1; D is unresolved. Per the germline V gene, CDR1 is GTSNPN and CDR2 is SVGIG (reference sequence). V was trimmed by 0 bases and J by 9 bases, leaving 6 bases between them. This CDR3 has 11 amino acids. The CDR3 nucleotides are TGTGCCTGGAGTGTAGAGGCTGAGCAGTTCTTC. The encoded protein is CAWSVEAEQFF.

The genes are TRBV9 and TRBJ1-5; D is uncertain. CDR1 is SGDLS, CDR2 YYNGEE, per germline. The CDR3 is 14 amino acids. Trimming stripped 0 bases from V and 6 bases from J, with 10 bases between. In DNA, the CDR3 is TGTGCCAGCAGCGTAGCTGCCGGTACTCAGCCCCAGCATTTT. This translates into CASSVAAGTQPQHF.

The CDR3 here is CASSFQGAFRDGYTF. DNA of the CDR3: TGTGCCAGCAGTTTTCAGGGGGCCTTTCGAGATGGCTACACCTTC. The chain joins TRBV28 to TRBJ1-2, with TRBD1 matching over 8 bases. From germline, CDR1 is MDHEN and CDR2 SYDVKM. The CDR3 is 15 amino acids. Trimming cost V 3 bases and J 6 bases; bases outside gene matches: 9.